This passage covers 25 T cell receptor beta chains from one sample sequenced in a study of T-cell reconstitution after alpha-beta-depleted transplantation in children. Preparation of the TCRbeta library used unique molecular identifiers. A single record per CDR3 protein comes from TCRdb applying MiXCR to the PCR reads. The table has 250,000 to 350,000 distinct CDR3 sequences, 9.9% seen once. Specimen: PBMCs from the stem cell graft donor, collected from the stem cell graft. These TCRs come from a human donor who donated a stem cell graft to a child with SCID.

This clonotype was counted only a few times. The J gene is TRBJ2-1, the V gene TRBV3-1; 10 bases fit TRBD2. This CDR3 comprises 17 residues. V was clipped by 1 base and J by 0 bases; unmatched bases: 3. The germline CDR1 and CDR2 sequences are LGHDT and YNNKEL (reference sequence). In DNA, the CDR3 is TGTGCCAGCAGCCAAGCTAGCGGGGGCAACTCCTACAATGAGCAGTTCTTC. This codes for CASSQASGGNSYNEQFF.

This clonotype has a count of ten or more. V usage is TRBV4-1 and J usage is TRBJ1-5, with TRBD1 identical over 9 bases. The ends lost 0 bases at V and 5 bases at J; junction bases unmatched: 2. The V gene's germline CDR1 is MGHRA and CDR2 YSYEKL. The CDR3 contains 15 residues. CDR3 in DNA: TGCGCCAGCAGCCAAGATGGGACAGGGTATCAGCCCCAGCATTTT. Residues: CASSQDGTGYQPQHF.

The chain couples TRBV3-1 to TRBJ2-5; a possible D gene is TRBD1 (6 bases). CDR3 size: 16 residues. Germline CDR1 LGHDT, CDR2 YNNKEL (reference sequence). With 1 base removed from V and 7 bases from J, the gap between germline ends came to 19 bases. CDR3 coding DNA: TGTGCCAGCAGCCAAGCGGAGGCCCGATCAGGGGCGACCCAGTACTTC. It encodes CASSQAEARSGATQYF.

Only a few counts were recorded for this clonotype. The chain employs TRBV6-1 and TRBJ1-5, with D unresolved. Trimming cost V 1 base and J 1 base, with 8 bases left between them. This CDR3 has 15 residues. Germline V gene lookup returns CDR1 MNHNS and CDR2 SASEGT. The CDR3, as DNA: TGTGCCAGCAGTGAAGTGGGCTTAAGCAATCAGCCCCAGCATTTT. Its translation is CASSEVGLSNQPQHF.

This clonotype showed up many times. The rearrangement uses TRBV7-2 and TRBJ2-3; tentative D call: TRBD2 (5 bases). Germline V gene data show CDR1 as SGHTA and CDR2 as FQGNSA. Trimming left V 5 bases short and J 6 bases short, with 18 bases between. The CDR3 totals 15 residues. The CDR3: CASSPAEWKSDTQYF. Written as DNA, the CDR3 is TGTGCCAGCAGCCCAGCGGAGTGGAAATCGGATACGCAGTATTTT.

CDR3 region: CASSLYGGFANEKLFF. DNA of the CDR3: TGCGCCAGCAGCCTCTATGGAGGATTTGCTAATGAAAAACTGTTTTTT. The rearrangement uses TRBV4-3 and TRBJ1-4; no clear D gene. Looked up from germline, CDR1 is LGHNA and CDR2 is YSLEER. The CDR3 has 16 residues. V gave up 4 bases and J gave up 3 bases, with 15 bases separating them.

There are a few counts of this clonotype. This sequence joins TRBV20-1 and TRBJ2-5; D remains unclear. There are 14 residues in the CDR3. The V end was cut by 1 base, the J end by 5 bases, with 14 bases between. CDR1 DFQATT and CDR2 SNEGSKA come from the germline V gene (reference sequence). The DNA of the CDR3 is TGCAGTGCTAGAGTAGTAGGCGGTTCGGAGACCCAGTACTTC. It translates to CSARVVGGSETQYF.

V gene TRBV30 combines with J gene TRBJ2-1, with TRBD1 matching over 7 bases. Germline trimming cut 2 bases from V and 4 bases from J; bases unmatched to any gene: 5. Germline V gives CDR1 GTSNPN, CDR2 SVGIG (reference sequence). This CDR3 is 14 amino acids long. CDR3 nucleotides: TGTGCCTGGAGTATGACAGGGTTGTACAATGAGCAGTTCTTC. Protein product: CAWSMTGLYNEQFF.

With regard to this clonotype: The junction differs from germline at one of its ends, possibly a read error. V is TRBV10-3 and J is TRBJ2-1; D perhaps matches TRBD2 (5 bases). The CDR3 runs 11 residues. Germline loops: CDR1 ENHRY, CDR2 SYGVKD. DNA of the CDR3: TGTGGCATCAGACTAAGCAATGAGCAGTTCTTC. Its translation: CGIRLSNEQFF.

This clonotype was seen at least ten times. The V call is TRBV9, the J call TRBJ2-4, with 7 positions matching TRBD2. CDR1 SGDLS and CDR2 YYNGEE come from the germline V gene. The trim removed 0 bases at V and 1 base at J, leaving 1 base unmatched. The CDR3 loop spans 15 amino acids. For the CDR3, the DNA is TGTGCCAGCAGCGTAGCCGGGGGGGCCAAAAACATTCAGTACTTC. Its translation: CASSVAGGAKNIQYF.

There are a few counts of this clonotype. The genes are TRBV6-9 and TRBJ1-2; D not resolved. CDR3 length: 18 amino acids. Trimming shortened V by 7 bases and J by 3 bases, and 27 bases separated the two germline ends. The germline gives CDR1 MNHGY, CDR2 SVAAGI. Here the CDR3 DNA reads TGTGCCAGCACCCTTTTGGAGAGTCCCCCAACTTGGGACTATGGCTACACCTTC. Its protein is CASTLLESPPTWDYGYTF.

The chain employs TRBV19 and TRBJ1-1; TRBD1 matches at 10 bases. The CDR3 totals 17 residues. Germline CDR1 and CDR2: LNHDA and SQIVND (reference sequence). Germline trimming cut 0 bases from V and 1 base from J; bases unmatched to any gene: 5. DNA for the CDR3: TGTGCCAGTAGTATAGATCCGGGACAGGGGCAGAACACTGAAGCTTTCTTT. It is translated as CASSIDPGQGQNTEAFF.

The CDR3 DNA reads TGTGCCAGCAGTGGTGCTGAAGCTTTCTTT. Protein sequence: CASSGAEAFF. The rearrangement links TRBV2 to TRBJ1-1; D uncertain. Per the germline V gene, CDR1 is SNHLY and CDR2 is FYNNEI. This CDR3 is built from 10 residues. V was cut by 4 bases and J by 6 bases, with 3 bases left in between.

This clonotype was observed at least ten times. The rearrangement uses TRBV6-5 and TRBJ2-7, with D possibly matching TRBD2 (5 bases). The germline CDR1 and CDR2 sequences are MNHEY and SVGAGI. CDR3 length: 15 residues. Trimming cost V 2 bases and J 2 bases, with 13 bases left between them. CDR3 DNA: TGTGCCAGCAGTTACAGCTACGGGGAAACCTACGAGCAGTACTTC. Encoded protein: CASSYSYGETYEQYF.

Concerning this clonotype itself: One end of the junction fails to match germline, which may point to a read error. The chain couples TRBV7-9 to TRBJ2-6; no firm D call. The CDR3 contains 14 residues. Germline V lookup: CDR1 SEHNR, CDR2 FQNEAQ (reference sequence). CDR3 bases: TGTGCCAGCACCTTAGTCTCTGGGGCCAACGTCCTGACTTTC. This translates into CASTLVSGANVLTF.

The rearrangement joins TRBV5-8 to TRBJ1-3; D unresolved. The CDR3 runs 13 residues. Germline V gives CDR1 SGHTS, CDR2 YDEGEE. V was clipped by 1 base and J by 6 bases, with 8 bases between them. Written as DNA, the CDR3 is TGTGCCAGCAGCTTGCGGATTTTAAACACCATATATTTT. This codes for CASSLRILNTIYF.

The chain recombines TRBV5-1 with TRBJ2-7; D is undetermined. Germline CDR1 reads SGHRS; CDR2 reads YFSETQ. The CDR3 has 14 amino acids. The V and J ends lost 0 bases and 0 bases respectively, with 7 bases between them. CDR3 nucleotides: TGCGCCAGCAGCTTGGGCCCAGACTCCTACGAGCAGTACTTC. It codes for CASSLGPDSYEQYF.

This clonotype showed up just a few times. V gene TRBV7-9 combines with J gene TRBJ2-5, with 7 nucleotides matching TRBD1. This CDR3 has 15 residues. Trimming at V came to 2 bases and at J to 7 bases, leaving 10 bases not matched to a gene. Germline V CDR1 and CDR2: SEHNR, FQNEAQ (reference sequence). CDR3 bases: TGTGCCAGCAGCTTAAGGGACAGCCACCAGTGGACCCAGTACTTC. Protein product: CASSLRDSHQWTQYF.

This clonotype was seen a few times. This chain links TRBV10-1 with TRBJ2-5, with 8 bases matching TRBD1. J was trimmed by 4 bases and V by 2 bases; bases with no gene match: 9. The CDR3 is 16 residues long. Per germline, CDR1 WNHNN and CDR2 SYGVQD (reference sequence). The CDR3 DNA is TGCGCCAGCAGTGAGGGACAGGGATGGAGTGGAGAGACCCAGTACTTC. This gives the protein CASSEGQGWSGETQYF.

The chain combines TRBV7-8 with TRBJ2-5; D might be TRBD1 (5 bases). CDR1 and CDR2 (germline): SGHVS, FQNEAQ. The CDR3 runs 13 residues. The ends were cut back, 4 bases at V and 8 bases at J, with 14 bases in the middle. The CDR3: CASSSPGWDTQYF. CDR3 in DNA: TGTGCCAGCAGCTCCCCAGGGTGGGATACCCAGTACTTC.

The chain recombines TRBV10-3 with TRBJ2-7, with D possibly being TRBD1 (6 bases). V was cut by 0 bases and J by 1 base, with 10 bases left in between. CDR3 length: 15 residues. The germline V gene encodes CDR1 ENHRY and CDR2 SYGVKD. The CDR3 bases are TGTGCCATCAGTGAGTCCGGGACATGGTCCTACGAGCAGTACTTC. Amino acid sequence: CAISESGTWSYEQYF.

Of note for this clonotype: Just one base apart from a much larger clone, this may be a read error. The J gene is TRBJ2-2, the V gene TRBV18; a possible D gene is TRBD2 (5 bases). CDR1 and CDR2 (germline): KGHSH, LQKENI. This CDR3 is built from 14 residues. V lost 3 bases to trimming and J lost 3 bases, with 8 bases between them. The CDR3 protein is CASSPVGDTGELFF. The CDR3 DNA is TGTGCCAGCTCACCCGTCGGGGACACCGGGGAGCTGTTTTTT.

This chain uses TRBV20-1 with TRBJ2-3; 7 bases are shared with TRBD1. Per germline, CDR1 DFQATT and CDR2 SNEGSKA (reference sequence). The CDR3 is 12 amino acids. After removal of 8 bases from V and 4 bases from J, the junction contained 6 bases not matched to a gene. The DNA of the CDR3 is TGCAGTCCGGGACAGCAATCAGATACGCAGTATTTT. Residues: CSPGQQSDTQYF.

The CDR3: CASSLARGRAEAFF. The DNA for the CDR3 is TGTGCCAGCAGCTTGGCCAGGGGCCGCGCTGAAGCTTTCTTT. The chain combines TRBV5-4 with TRBJ1-1; weak D call: TRBD1 (6 bases). This CDR3 region has 14 residues. Germline V CDR1 and CDR2: SGHNT, YYREEE (reference sequence). V dropped 0 bases and J dropped 6 bases, with 12 bases sitting between them.

This chain uses TRBV6-5 with TRBJ2-1; D gene ambiguous. CDR1 MNHEY and CDR2 SVGAGI come from the germline V gene. This CDR3 has 13 residues. The V and J ends lost 2 bases and 6 bases respectively, with 8 bases between them. The CDR3 nucleotides read TGTGCCAGCAGTTACAGGCGGATCAATGAGCAGTTCTTC. Residues: CASSYRRINEQFF.